The sequence of this TCR beta chain was determined in a study of T cell changes during pregnancy in multiple sclerosis. The protocol was immunoSEQ multiplex PCR, while the TCRdb copy is restricted to in-frame clones and leaves out a portion. The table records about 36,000 clones, about 91% of them present only once. Specimen: CD4+ T cells from peripheral blood mononuclear cells, collected after pregnancy. This TCR was sampled from a female donor with multiple sclerosis, enrolled in a pregnancy study.

CDR3 DNA: TGTGCCAGCAGTTCCCCGACAGGACGGCAGCCCCAGCATTTT. Its protein product is CASSSPTGRQPQHF. The chain links TRBV6-6 to TRBJ1-5; TRBD1 is a possible D gene (6 bases). The V gene lost 4 bases and the J gene lost 7 bases, with 14 bases spanning the gap. The CDR3 sequence is 14 residues long. Germline V gene lookup returns CDR1 MNHNY and CDR2 SVGAGI (reference sequence).